One TCR beta chain is described in this entry. Which antigen it targets is not known. Base qualities are missing; no much larger clone stands one base away. The entry originates in a study of blood T cell repertoires in COVID-19 (dated by TCRdb to between 2020 and 2021). In terms of the full investigation: Collaborator samples came from the United States, Italy and Spain and covered acute and convalescent phases of COVID-19. The prospective study material was composed of cDNA or gDNA derived from T cells, B-cell-depleted T cells, or PBMCs. The dataset comprised deeply sampled blood TCRbeta repertoires from subjects exposed to, actively infected with, or recovered from COVID-19. The repertoires were made available in a free public database intended to serve as a resource for research on the immune response to SARS-CoV-2. The samples were drawn from the first 160 participants of the ongoing ImmuneRACE study and from 1,254 subjects provided by 6 global collaborators. Nearly every sample came with metadata listing a de-identified subject ID, COVID-19 status, age in years and sex. Where available, HLA class I and class II types were obtained from metadata supplied by the sample provider rather than from assay-based typing. The paper's findings and limits, for the study overall: How much clinical and demographic metadata was included differed by source and by participant, and the metadata was provided uncurated.

One collaborating source in Seattle enrolled patients while the patients were actively infected and followed the patients over time throughout the course of disease. Whole blood was collected in K2EDTA tubes by collaborating institutions according to the institutions' own protocols. Collaborator samples were shipped for TCRbeta analysis as frozen whole blood, isolated PBMCs, or DNA extracted from either sample type. The immunoSEQ Assay, a bias-controlled multiplex PCR, was used to amplify TCRbeta CDR3 regions from genomic DNA. The study's own analysis went as follows. The number of nucleated cells in each sample was estimated by amplification of reference gene primers within the assay. Sequence reads were collapsed and filtered to measure the absolute abundance of every unique TCRbeta CDR3 rearrangement. Productive Simpson clonality was computed per sample as the square root of Simpson's diversity index over productive rearrangements. In its TCRdb copy, this immuneACCESS table keeps in-frame sequences only and misses some clones. Where compared with another copy, unresolved V genes explain less than half of these, and the others have no known cause. V and J calls and clone size come straight from that table; D and trimming were deduced from the DNA. This sample gives 270,000 or so clones in total; roughly 83% of them show up just once. Over 1.1% of the sample comes from the top ten.

CDR1 and CDR2 were assigned from the germline V gene as SGHRS and YFSETQ. The trim is 4 bases for V and 8 bases for J, with a gap of 16 bases between the germline ends. The CDR3, from cysteine to phenylalanine, totals 14 residues. The CDR3 DNA has 42 bases and is translated from base 1. The sequencing input was peripheral blood. Recombination linked TRBV5-1 to TRBJ2-1; TRBD1 is possibly the D segment (5 matching bases). The sequence derives from a human donor with COVID-19, enrolled during active disease. The donor label of this sample is uncertain. The CDR3 reads as follows: CASSPQTVLDEQFF. The DNA is as follows: TGCGCCAGCAGCCCTCAGACAGTTCTTGATGAGCAGTTCTTC.